One sample yielded the 13 T cell receptor beta chains listed below, sequenced in a study of blood T cell repertoires in COVID-19 (dated by TCRdb to about 2020). The library was made by the immunoSEQ multiplex PCR assay. TCRdb stores this immuneACCESS table with in-frame sequences only. Part of the clones is absent; in the studies checked, under half of the shortfall reflects unresolved V genes, and no reason is known for the rest. The table for this sample lists about 230,000 clones; approximately 83% of them were counted only once. Around 4.4% of the sample comes from the top ten. Sample: peripheral blood. The receptors here all came from a man in his fifties or sixties with active or convalescent COVID-19.

The V gene is TRBV7-2, the J gene TRBJ2-5; the D gene is possibly TRBD2 (6 bases). This CDR3 comprises 14 residues. Germline lookup yields CDR1 SGHTA and CDR2 FQGNSA. V was clipped by 0 bases and J by 5 bases, with 10 bases between them. The CDR3 region is CASSLAGGLETQYF. The CDR3 nucleotides are TGTGCCAGCAGCTTAGCGGGGGGTTTGGAGACCCAGTACTTC.

The chain couples TRBV3-1 (or the pseudogene TRBV3-2) to TRBJ2-3, with a weak D call TRBD1 (6 bases). Germline CDR1 is LGHDT and CDR2 is YNNKEL (reference sequence). Between the trimmed V and J ends, which lost 2 bases and 7 bases, there was a span of 10 bases. The CDR3 length is 13 residues. CDR3 residues: CASSQRGTNTQYF. The CDR3 DNA reads TGTGCCAGCAGCCAAAGGGGGACAAATACGCAGTATTTT.

This chain uses TRBV5-4 with TRBJ2-5; 7 nucleotides line up with TRBD1. V lost 1 base, J lost 9 bases, and 6 bases stayed unmatched. This CDR3 is built from 13 residues. Per the germline V gene, CDR1 is SGHNT and CDR2 is YYREEE (reference sequence). The CDR3 here is CASSLNGQGAQYF. As DNA, the CDR3 is TGTGCCAGCAGCTTGAACGGCCAGGGGGCCCAGTACTTC.

This clone was observed at least ten times. V is TRBV6-6 and J is TRBJ2-7, with D perhaps TRBD2 (6 bases). This CDR3 spans 14 amino acids. Trimming pared 5 bases from V and 2 bases from J, leaving 13 bases between. Germline V gene data show CDR1 as MNHNY and CDR2 as SVGAGI (reference sequence). The CDR3 is CASSLWRGTYEQYF. CDR3 sequence (DNA): TGTGCCAGCAGTCTCTGGAGGGGAACCTACGAGCAGTACTTC.

This clone was seen just once. The chain is built from TRBV7-8 and TRBJ1-1; TRBD1 matches at 9 bases. The CDR3 extends over 15 amino acids. The germline V gene encodes CDR1 SGHVS and CDR2 FQNEAQ. Trimming at V came to 6 bases and at J to 6 bases, leaving 11 bases not matched to a gene. CDR3 bases: TGTGCCAGCAGGTATAGGACAGGGGACAAGGCTGAAGCTTTCTTT. This encodes CASRYRTGDKAEAFF.

The rearrangement joins TRBV30 to TRBJ1-1; D uncertain. The CDR3 length is 12 residues. Per germline, CDR1 GTSNPN and CDR2 SVGIG (reference sequence). The V end lost 0 bases, the J end lost 6 bases, and 8 bases lay between the germline ends. As DNA, the CDR3 is TGTGCCTGGAGTGTACTACACCCTGAAGCTTTCTTT. Its protein is CAWSVLHPEAFF.

The chain links TRBV6-6 to TRBJ2-7, with D perhaps TRBD1 (6 bases). V gave up 2 bases and J gave up 5 bases, with 13 bases separating them. Germline CDR1 reads MNHNY; CDR2 reads SVGAGI (reference sequence). The CDR3 extends over 14 amino acids. This chain's CDR3 is CASSYLTGSDEQYF. The CDR3 DNA reads TGTGCCAGCAGTTACCTCACAGGGTCGGACGAGCAGTACTTC.

V gene TRBV11-2 combines with J gene TRBJ2-7, with TRBD1 identical over 7 bases. Looked up from germline, CDR1 is SGHAT and CDR2 is FQNNGV. There are 12 residues in the CDR3. Trimming cost V 6 bases and J 2 bases; bases outside gene matches: 1. Written as DNA, the CDR3 is TGTGCCAGCAGTGGACAGGCCTACGAGCAGTACTTC. Translating it yields CASSGQAYEQYF.

V and J are TRBV4-1 and TRBJ1-2; D perhaps matches TRBD1 (5 bases). Deletions cut 2 bases from V and 4 bases from J, with 17 bases between. The CDR3 sequence is 16 residues long. Germline CDR1 and CDR2: MGHRA and YSYEKL. The CDR3 DNA is TGCGCCAGCAGCCAACCCGCCCGGGGGAGGACCTATGGCTACACCTTC. Its translation: CASSQPARGRTYGYTF.

This rearrangement joins TRBV29-1 to TRBJ2-5, with D tentatively TRBD1 (5 bases). The CDR3 spans 13 residues. CDR1 is SQVTM, CDR2 ANQGSEA, per germline. Trimming shortened V by 4 bases and J by 5 bases, and 14 bases separated the two germline ends. CDR3 protein: CSVVRQGRETQYF. The DNA of the CDR3 is TGCAGCGTTGTACGGCAGGGAAGGGAGACCCAGTACTTC.

The chain links TRBV27 to TRBJ1-2, with a weak D call TRBD1 (6 bases). Trimming removed 6 bases from V and 5 bases from J, with 10 bases in between. Germline values: CDR1 MNHEY, CDR2 SMNVEV (reference sequence). The CDR3 runs 12 residues. CDR3 region: CASRRTGYGYTF. Written as DNA, the CDR3 is TGTGCCAGCAGACGAACAGGGTATGGCTACACCTTC.

The V call is TRBV30, the J call TRBJ1-5; 8 nucleotides line up with TRBD1. The CDR3 has 19 residues. CDR1 and CDR2 from the germline V gene are GTSNPN and SVGIG (reference sequence). Losses at the gene ends were 2 bases for V and 2 bases for J; bases not matched to a gene: 17. This chain's CDR3 is CAWSTNFGQGTRGNQPQHF. The CDR3 DNA follows: TGTGCCTGGAGTACCAATTTCGGACAGGGTACGCGGGGCAATCAGCCCCAGCATTTT.

J is TRBJ2-3 and V is TRBV7-2; 14 bases match TRBD2. The germline V gene has CDR1 SGHTA and CDR2 FQGNSA. CDR3 size: 16 residues. J lost 5 bases, V lost 5 bases, and 6 bases had no gene match. CDR3 sequence: CASSLPGTSGGDTQYF. CDR3 DNA sequence: TGTGCCAGCAGCCTTCCGGGGACTAGCGGGGGAGATACGCAGTATTTT.